This T cell receptor (beta chain) derives from a study of shared clonotypes between healthy human individuals. Sequenced by immunoSEQ multiplex PCR; TCRdb stores in-frame clones only, minus some. Among hundreds of thousands of clones listed, more than 70% were seen once. The CDR3 consists of 12 residues. Trimming took off 6 bases at V and 8 bases at J, with 13 bases between the two ends. Per the germline V gene, CDR1 is MNHEY and CDR2 is SVGAGI. The TCR was taken from a woman aged 25 to 45 in good health. This chain connects TRBV6-5 to TRBJ1-2; tentative D call: TRBD1 (6 bases). The sample was memory CD4+ T cells sorted from blood. As to subset: CD45RA-negative fraction. CDR3 sequence reads: CASSPQTGGYTF. The CDR3 DNA sequence: TGTGCCAGCAGCCCCCAGACAGGCGGCTACACCTTC.